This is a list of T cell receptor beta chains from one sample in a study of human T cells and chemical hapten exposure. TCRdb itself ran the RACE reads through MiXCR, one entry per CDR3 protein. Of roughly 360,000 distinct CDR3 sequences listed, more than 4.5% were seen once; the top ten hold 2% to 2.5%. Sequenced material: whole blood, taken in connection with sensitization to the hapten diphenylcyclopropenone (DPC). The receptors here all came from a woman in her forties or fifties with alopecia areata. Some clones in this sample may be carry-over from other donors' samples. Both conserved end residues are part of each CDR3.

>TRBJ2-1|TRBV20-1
CSAKTSWNEQFF
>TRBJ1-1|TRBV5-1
CASSLAGENTEAFF
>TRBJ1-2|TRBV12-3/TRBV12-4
CASTRTVTGGYTF
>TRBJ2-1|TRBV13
CASSLGLPGTSGIYEQFF
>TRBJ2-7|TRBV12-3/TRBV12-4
CASRGQGYEQYF
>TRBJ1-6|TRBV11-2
CASSLMDIDSPLHF
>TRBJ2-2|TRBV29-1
CSGGSNTGELFF
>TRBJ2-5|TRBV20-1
CSAPGQGYQETQYF
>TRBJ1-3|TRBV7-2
CASSLAAGIGNTIYF
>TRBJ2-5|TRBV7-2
CASTQGREEGTQYF
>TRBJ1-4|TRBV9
CASSVARDIPTNEKLFF
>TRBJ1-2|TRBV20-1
CSARPGQGAYNGYTF
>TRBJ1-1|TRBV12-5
CASGLEEDTEAFF
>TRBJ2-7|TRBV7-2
CASSYYGIGSYEQYF
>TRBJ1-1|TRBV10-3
CAISAYRKNTEAFF
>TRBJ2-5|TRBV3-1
CASSHQPGQETQYF
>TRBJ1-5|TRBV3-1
CASSQGRDRAEQPQHF
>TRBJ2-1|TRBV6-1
CASSGSRTTGDEQFF
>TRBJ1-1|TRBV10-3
CAINAGRDTEAFF
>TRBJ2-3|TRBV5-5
CASSTDGPEDTQYF
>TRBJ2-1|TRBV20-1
CSAREGGRSYNEQFF
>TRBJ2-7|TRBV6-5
CASRSSGRANEQYF
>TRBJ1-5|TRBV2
CASSSGYSNQPQHF
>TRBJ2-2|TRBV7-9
CASSKTSGSNTGELFF
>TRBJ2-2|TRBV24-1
CATSDGVPRESYTGELFF
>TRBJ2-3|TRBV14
CASSPTGEGADTQYF
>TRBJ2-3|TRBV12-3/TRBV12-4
CASSLSGLSTDTQYF
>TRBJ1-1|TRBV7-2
CASSSGSRTEAFF
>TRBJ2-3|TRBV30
CAWSVLSGITDTQYF
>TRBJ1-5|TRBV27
CASSLSRVSNQPQHF
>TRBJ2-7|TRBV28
CASSPGLAGGHEQYF
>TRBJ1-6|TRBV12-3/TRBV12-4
CASSLNDLPLHF
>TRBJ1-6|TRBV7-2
CASSSTQGSDSPLHF
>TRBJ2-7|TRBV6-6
CASLGQVQYF
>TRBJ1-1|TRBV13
CASSLGLGGLTEAFF